This T cell receptor (beta chain) was found in a study of vaccination effects on CD4 cells after COVID-19. Viral peptide pool expansion of antigen-specific CD4+ T cells preceded sequencing in the ViraFEST assay. It was after approximately 11 days of culture that CD4+ T cells were isolated. PCR confirmed that the person was infected with SARS-CoV-2 between March and December 2020. Wells containing 1.5 million to 2 million PBMC each were cultured with approximately 10 IU/ml IL-2 and about 9.7 ug/ml peptides. Notes on this clone: Its antigen is unidentified.

The table came from immunoSEQ multiplex PCR; TCRdb's copy has only in-frame clones and leaves some out. The sample consists of 15,000 to 20,000 clones, roughly 80% of them appearing once. Findings and caveats of the study: Convalescents' post-vaccination spike-reactive clones were chiefly new, vaccine-induced ones. Few convalescent patients were included, and no early post-infection timepoints were sampled.

V lost 4 bases and J lost 7; bases outside the gene matches: 18. The CDR3 runs to 17 residues. Germline CDR1 SGDLS, CDR2 YYNGEE. This TCR derives from a human donor who had a prior SARS-CoV-2 infection. The input for sequencing was CD4+ T cells from PBMCs cultured with SARS-CoV-2 spike peptides, taken before COVID-19 vaccination. This chain uses TRBV9 with TRBJ2-5, with 8 bases identical to TRBD2. In DNA form, the CDR3 reads TGTGCCAGCAGCCCCCCCGCAGCGGGAGTATATGGTGGGACCCAGTACTTC. It codes for CASSPPAAGVYGGTQYF.